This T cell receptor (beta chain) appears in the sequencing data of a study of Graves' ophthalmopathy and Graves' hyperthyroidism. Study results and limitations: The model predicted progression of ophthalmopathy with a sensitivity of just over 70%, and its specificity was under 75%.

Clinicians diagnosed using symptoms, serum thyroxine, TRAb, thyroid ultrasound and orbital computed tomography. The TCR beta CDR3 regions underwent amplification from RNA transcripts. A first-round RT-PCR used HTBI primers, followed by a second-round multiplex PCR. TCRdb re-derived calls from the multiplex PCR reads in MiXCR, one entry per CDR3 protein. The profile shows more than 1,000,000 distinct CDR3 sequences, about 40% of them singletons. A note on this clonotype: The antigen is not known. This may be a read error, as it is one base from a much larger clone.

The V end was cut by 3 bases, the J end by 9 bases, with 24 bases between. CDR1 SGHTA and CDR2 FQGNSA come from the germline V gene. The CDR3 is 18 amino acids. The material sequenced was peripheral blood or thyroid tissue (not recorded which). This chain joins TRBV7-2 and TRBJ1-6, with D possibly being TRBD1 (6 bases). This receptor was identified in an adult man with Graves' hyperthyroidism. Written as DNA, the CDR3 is TGTGCCAGCAGCTTGACCCCCCGGACGGTCTCCAGGGGTTCACCCCTCCACTTT. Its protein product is CASSLTPRTVSRGSPLHF.